This T cell receptor beta chain was recovered during a study of shared clonotypes between healthy human individuals. Sequencing was performed with immunoSEQ multiplex PCR; in TCRdb, only in-frame clones are kept and a portion is missing. The sample holds more than 2 million clones, 93% seen once. Between the trimmed V and J ends, which lost 4 bases and 6 bases, there was a span of 8 bases. CDR1 and CDR2 (germline): SGHTS, YDEGEE. CDR3 length: 12 amino acids. Naive CD8 cells were CD45RO-negative, positively selected for CCR7, excluding terminally differentiated effector memory CD45RA+ cells. V and J are TRBV5-8 and TRBJ2-1; D unclear. The sequencing sample was made of naive CD8+ T cells from PBMCs. This TCR came from a man between 18 and 29 years old in good health. Some clones in this sample may be carry-over from other donors' samples. The CDR3 reads CASSLTPNEQFF. As DNA, the CDR3 is TGTGCCAGCAGCCTAACCCCCAATGAGCAGTTCTTC.